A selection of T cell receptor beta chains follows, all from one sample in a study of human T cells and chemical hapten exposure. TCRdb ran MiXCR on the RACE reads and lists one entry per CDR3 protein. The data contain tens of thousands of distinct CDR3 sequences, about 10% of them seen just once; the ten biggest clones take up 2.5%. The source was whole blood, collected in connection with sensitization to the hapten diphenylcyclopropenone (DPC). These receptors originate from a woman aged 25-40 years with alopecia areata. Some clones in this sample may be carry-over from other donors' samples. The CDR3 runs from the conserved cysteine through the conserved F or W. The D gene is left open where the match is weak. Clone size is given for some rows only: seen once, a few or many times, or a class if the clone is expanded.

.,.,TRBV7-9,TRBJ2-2,CASSLGVTLSGELFF,TGTGCCAGCAGCTTAGGAGTGACCCTGAGTGGGGAGCTGTTTTTT
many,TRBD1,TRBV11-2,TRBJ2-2,CASSSRDMDRGNTGELFF,TGTGCCAGCAGCTCAAGGGATATGGACAGGGGGAACACCGGGGAGCTGTTTTTT
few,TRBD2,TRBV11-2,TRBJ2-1,CASSFLAGGPNEQFF,TGTGCCAGCAGCTTCCTAGCGGGAGGGCCCAATGAGCAGTTCTTC
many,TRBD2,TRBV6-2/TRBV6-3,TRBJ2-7,CASSGSLAGGPYEQYF,TGTGCCAGCAGTGGCTCCTTAGCGGGAGGGCCGTACGAGCAGTACTTC
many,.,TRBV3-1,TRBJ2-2,CASSRWGVAGELFF,TGTGCCAGCAGCCGATGGGGAGTAGCCGGGGAGCTGTTTTTT
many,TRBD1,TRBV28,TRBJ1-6,CASSPGTGFSPLHF,TGTGCCAGCAGTCCAGGGACAGGGTTCTCACCCCTCCACTTT
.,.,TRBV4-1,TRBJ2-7,CASSPTLRYEQYF,TGCGCCAGCAGCCCAACACTACGCTACGAGCAGTACTTC
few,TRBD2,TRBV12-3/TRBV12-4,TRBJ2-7,CASSFTSSGSHEQYF,TGTGCCAGCAGTTTCACGTCTAGCGGGAGCCACGAGCAGTACTTC
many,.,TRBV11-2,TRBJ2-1,CASSLGWEFPSYNEQFF,TGTGCCAGCAGCTTAGGTTGGGAGTTCCCATCCTACAATGAGCAGTTCTTC
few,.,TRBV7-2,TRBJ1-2,CASSLDFGYTF,TGTGCCAGCAGCTTAGACTTTGGCTACACCTTC
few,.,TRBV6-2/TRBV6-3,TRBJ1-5,CASSQPRGGGGNQPQHF,TGTGCCAGCAGCCAGCCAAGGGGGGGAGGAGGCAATCAGCCCCAGCATTTT
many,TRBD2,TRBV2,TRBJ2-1,CASRSGTTNGNEQFF,TGTGCCAGCAGGAGTGGGACTACCAACGGCAATGAGCAGTTCTTC
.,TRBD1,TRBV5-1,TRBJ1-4,CASSLEGGDEKLFF,TGCGCCAGCAGCTTGGAAGGGGGCGATGAAAAACTGTTTTTT
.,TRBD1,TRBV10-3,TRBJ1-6,CVIKDRADSPLHF,TGTGTCATCAAGGACAGGGCTGATTCACCCCTCCACTTT
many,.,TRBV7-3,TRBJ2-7,CASSQGQGTSYEQYF,TGTGCCAGCAGCCAGGGGCAGGGGACCTCCTACGAGCAGTACTTC
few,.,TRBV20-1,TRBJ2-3,CSASDFSTDTQYF,TGCAGTGCTAGTGACTTTAGCACAGATACGCAGTATTTT
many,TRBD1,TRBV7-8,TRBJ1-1,CASSFWTGSNTEAFF,TGTGCCAGCAGCTTCTGGACAGGTTCGAACACTGAAGCTTTCTTT
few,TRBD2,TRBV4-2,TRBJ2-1,CASSLGGDYQSNEQFF,TGTGCCAGCAGTCTGGGAGGGGACTACCAATCCAATGAGCAGTTCTTC
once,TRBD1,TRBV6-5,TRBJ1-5,CASSYLTGGQPQHF,TGTGCCAGCAGTTACCTTACAGGGGGTCAGCCCCAGCATTTT
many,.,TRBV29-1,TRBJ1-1,CSVSRVQNTEAFF,TGCAGCGTTAGTAGGGTTCAGAACACTGAAGCTTTCTTT
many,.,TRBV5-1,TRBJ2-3,CASSPGPEDTQYF,TGCGCCAGCAGCCCGGGGCCGGAAGATACGCAGTATTTT
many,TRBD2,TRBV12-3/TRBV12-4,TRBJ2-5,CASSSPGGRGETQYF,TGTGCCAGCAGTTCGCCGGGAGGACGAGGGGAGACCCAGTACTTC
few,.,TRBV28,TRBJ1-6,CASSSTPGPSPLHF,TGTGCCAGCAGTTCTACCCCGGGACCTTCACCCCTCCACTTT
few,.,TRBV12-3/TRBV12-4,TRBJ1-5,CASSQGSVQPQHF,TGTGCCAGCAGCCAAGGGTCGGTTCAGCCCCAGCATTTT
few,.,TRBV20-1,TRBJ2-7,CSASSATPYEQYF,TGCAGTGCTAGCTCAGCTACCCCCTACGAGCAGTACTTC
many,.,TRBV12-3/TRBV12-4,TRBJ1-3,CASSSLLTGYSGNTIYF,TGTGCCAGCAGTTCACTACTAACAGGGTACTCTGGAAACACCATATATTTT
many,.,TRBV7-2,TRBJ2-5,CASSLVTTQETQYF,TGTGCCAGCAGCTTAGTTACTACCCAAGAGACCCAGTACTTC
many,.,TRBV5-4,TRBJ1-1,CASSRGGLNTEAFF,TGTGCCAGCAGCCGAGGCGGCCTCAACACTGAAGCTTTCTTT
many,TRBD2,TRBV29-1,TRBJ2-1,CSVLGSEAGGRMNEQFF,TGCAGCGTTTTAGGGTCAGAAGCGGGGGGGCGGATGAATGAGCAGTTCTTC
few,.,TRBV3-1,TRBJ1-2,CASSQTFTNYGYTF,TGTGCCAGCAGCCAAACATTTACTAACTATGGCTACACCTTC
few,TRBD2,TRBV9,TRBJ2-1,CASSIGTISYNEQFF,TGTGCCAGCAGCATCGGGACTATCTCCTACAATGAGCAGTTCTTC
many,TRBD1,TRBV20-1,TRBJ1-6,CSAAFRDRAAYNSPLHF,TGCAGTGCGGCCTTCCGGGACAGGGCCGCCTATAATTCACCCCTCCACTTT
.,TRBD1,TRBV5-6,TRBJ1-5,CVSSQTGTGRGQPQHF,TGTGTCAGCAGCCAGACCGGGACAGGGCGGGGGCAGCCCCAGCATTTT
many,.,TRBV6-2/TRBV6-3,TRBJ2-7,CASSYRLFDYEQYF,TGTGCCAGCAGTTACAGGTTATTCGACTACGAGCAGTACTTC
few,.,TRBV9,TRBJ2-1,CASSPKGGSPGGDEQFF,TGTGCCAGCAGCCCCAAAGGGGGCTCGCCGGGGGGAGATGAGCAGTTCTTC
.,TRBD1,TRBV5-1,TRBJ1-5,CASSPRTGENQPQHF,TGCGCCAGCAGCCCCAGGACAGGGGAGAATCAGCCCCAGCATTTT
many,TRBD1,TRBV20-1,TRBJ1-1,CSALTGGPNTEAFF,TGCAGTGCCCTCACAGGGGGCCCCAACACTGAAGCTTTCTTT
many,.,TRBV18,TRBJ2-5,CASSPVSQETQYF,TGTGCCAGCTCACCGGTCAGCCAAGAGACCCAGTACTTC
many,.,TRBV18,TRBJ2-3,CASSPQDTDTQYF,TGTGCCAGCTCACCACAGGACACAGATACGCAGTATTTT
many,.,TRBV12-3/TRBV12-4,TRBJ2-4,CASSPAGRIQYF,TGTGCCAGCAGTCCCGCGGGGCGGATTCAGTACTTC
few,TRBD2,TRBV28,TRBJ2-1,CASSSTERGINEQFF,TGTGCCAGCAGTTCCACAGAGCGGGGGATTAATGAGCAGTTCTTC
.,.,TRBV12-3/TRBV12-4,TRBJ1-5,CASSLGDNQPQHF,TGTGCCAGCAGTTTAGGAGACAATCAGCCCCAGCATTTT
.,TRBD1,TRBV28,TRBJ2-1,CASSRQGNYEQFF,TGTGCCAGCAGCAGACAGGGGAACTATGAGCAGTTCTTC
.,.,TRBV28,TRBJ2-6,CATGRGSSGANVLTF,TGTGCCACGGGTCGGGGTTCCTCTGGGGCCAACGTCCTGACTTTC
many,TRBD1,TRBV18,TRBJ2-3,CASSPGQGSVDTQYF,TGTGCCAGCTCTCCCGGACAGGGCTCGGTAGATACGCAGTATTTT
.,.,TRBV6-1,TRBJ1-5,CASIAGGNQPQHF,TGTGCCAGCATAGCAGGGGGCAATCAGCCCCAGCATTTT
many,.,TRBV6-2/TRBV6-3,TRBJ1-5,CASSYQWVLNQPQHF,TGTGCCAGCAGTTACCAGTGGGTACTCAATCAGCCCCAGCATTTT
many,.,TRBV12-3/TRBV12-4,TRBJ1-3,CASSLGGNGNTIYF,TGTGCCAGCAGTTTAGGGGGAAACGGAAACACCATATATTTT
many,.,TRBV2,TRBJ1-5,CASSGSPGHLTSNQPQHF,TGTGCCAGCAGTGGATCTCCGGGACACCTCACTAGCAATCAGCCCCAGCATTTT
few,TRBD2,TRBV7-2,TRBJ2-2,CASSRHGGATGELFF,TGTGCCAGCAGCCGCCACGGGGGGGCGACCGGGGAGCTGTTTTTT
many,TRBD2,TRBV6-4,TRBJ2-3,CASSDSSGGTDTQYF,TGTGCCAGCAGTGACTCTAGCGGGGGCACAGATACGCAGTATTTT
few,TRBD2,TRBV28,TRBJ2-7,CASSRTRDYLYEQYF,TGTGCCAGCAGTCGGACCCGGGACTATCTATACGAGCAGTACTTC
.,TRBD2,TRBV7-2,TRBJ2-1,CASSLKGLAGEQFF,TGTGCCAGCAGCTTAAAAGGACTAGCGGGAGAGCAGTTCTTC
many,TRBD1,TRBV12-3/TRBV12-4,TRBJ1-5,CASSRTGEDWPQHF,TGTGCCAGCAGCAGGACAGGGGAAGATTGGCCCCAGCATTTT
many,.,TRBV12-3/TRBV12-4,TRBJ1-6,CASGPGYNSPLHF,TGTGCCAGCGGACCTGGGTATAATTCACCCCTCCACTTT
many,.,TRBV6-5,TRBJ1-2,CASSYAAARSNYGYTF,TGTGCCAGCAGTTACGCGGCAGCGCGTTCTAACTATGGCTACACCTTC
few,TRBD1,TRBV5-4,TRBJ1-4,CASSSSGTGPLGEKLFF,TGTGCCAGCAGCTCGTCCGGGACAGGGCCTCTCGGTGAAAAACTGTTTTTT
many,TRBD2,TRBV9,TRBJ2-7,CASSASGGTPYEQYF,TGTGCCAGCAGCGCTAGCGGGGGGACTCCCTACGAGCAGTACTTC
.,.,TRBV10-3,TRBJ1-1,CAISDVGKKNTEAFF,TGTGCCATCAGTGATGTAGGGAAAAAGAACACTGAAGCTTTCTTT
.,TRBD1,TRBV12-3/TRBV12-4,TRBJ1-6,CASGTANSPLHF,TGTGCCAGCGGGACAGCAAATTCACCCCTCCACTTT